The entry below gives a single TCR beta chain sequence along with its context. The CDR3 is made up of 14 amino acids. Trimming stripped 6 bases from V and 2 bases from J, with 12 bases between. CDR1 is SGHTA and CDR2 is FQGNSA in the germline V gene. Original data processing: Reference gene primer amplification gave nucleated cell count estimates. Sequencing was performed with immunoSEQ multiplex PCR; in TCRdb, only in-frame clones are kept and a portion is missing. V, J and clone size are taken as reported in that table, and D and trimming were inferred from the DNA itself. The sample has about 190,000 clones; 60% to 85% are singletons. This entry is derived from a study of blood T cell repertoires in COVID-19. Study in general: Sites across the United States, Italy and Spain contributed samples from acute and convalescent COVID-19. T cells, B-cell-depleted T cells, or PBMCs supplied cDNA or gDNA.

The V gene is TRBV7-2, the J gene TRBJ2-3; perhaps TRBD2 as D (6 bases). Sequencing was done on a sample of peripheral blood. The TCR comes from a man aged 55 to 70 with active or convalescent COVID-19. The CDR3 DNA is TGTGCCAGCAGTTCGACTAGTTCCACAGATACGCAGTATTTT. Its translation: CASSSTSSTDTQYF. Looking up the rest from reference TRBV7-2 and TRBJ2-3 gives the full variable domain: GAGVSQSPSNKVTEKGKDVELRCDPISGHTALYWYRQSLGQGLEFLIYFQGNSAPDKSGLPSDRFSAERTGGSVSTLTIQRTQQEDSAVYLCASSSTSSTDTQYFGPGTRLTVL.